A selection of T cell receptor beta chains follows, all from one sample in a study of cytomegalovirus exposure and HLA in healthy donors. Generated by immunoSEQ multiplex PCR, the TCRdb table keeps only in-frame clones and is missing some. The sample has roughly 130,000 clones, more than 70% seen once. Sequenced: PBMCs. The receptors derive from a young man in good health and CMV-seronegative. The conserved cysteine and the conserved F or W are not part of the CDR3 here. Fields, in order: clone size, J gene, V gene, CDR3 protein. The size field is filled for only some rows; it gives once, few, many or a size class.

- | TRBJ2-7 | TRBV4-1 | ASSQDSRGRSDEQY
- | TRBJ2-4 | TRBV7-9 | ASSPTPRGRGIQY
- | TRBJ2-1 | TRBV5-1 | ASSLAVYGLAVDNEQF
- | TRBJ2-5 | TRBV7-2 | ASRPGLARETQY
- | TRBJ2-7 | TRBV6-5 | ASSYSILAGSYEQY
- | TRBJ2-7 | TRBV5-5 | ASSRTSGSYEQY
- | TRBJ1-4 | TRBV4-1 | ASSQEMASTNEKLF
- | TRBJ2-2 | TRBV30 | AWSVARFTGELF
- | TRBJ1-1 | TRBV30 | AWSDVWGGNTEAF
- | TRBJ1-5 | TRBV19 | ASSMGLSGFDQPQH
- | TRBJ2-7 | TRBV19 | ASSIDREMGAYEQY
- | TRBJ1-2 | TRBV27 | ASSLYAVAVSNGYT
once | TRBJ2-1 | TRBV5-6 | ASSHGVSGTGYNEQF
- | TRBJ2-3 | TRBV5-4 | ATRSGRASDTQY
once | TRBJ1-1 | TRBV6-6 | ASSNQGDTEAF
- | TRBJ2-1 | TRBV10-1 | ASSTGTSGRYDEQF
- | TRBJ1-1 | TRBV4-1 | ASSQETGLRAEAF
- | TRBJ2-7 | TRBV5-4 | ASSLGAGITYEQY
- | TRBJ2-7 | TRBV6-5 | ASSSTSGSYEQY
- | TRBJ2-2 | TRBV4-1 | ASRRFGTGELF
- | TRBJ2-3 | TRBV9 | ASSVGFRRQGLNTDTQY
- | TRBJ2-7 | TRBV5-5 | ASSLAPPGLNSYEQY
- | TRBJ1-3 | TRBV30 | AWSQRQGNTIY
- | TRBJ1-1 | TRBV5-4 | ASSPEANTEAF
- | TRBJ2-1 | TRBV6-1 | ASSERRGSYNEQF
- | TRBJ2-7 | TRBV7-9 | ASTQAGGPFEQY
- | TRBJ2-7 | TRBV4-1 | ASSRGLAESYEQY
- | TRBJ2-4 | TRBV6-5 | ASSPPGGAKNIQY
- | TRBJ2-1 | TRBV6-5 | ASSYLSGRGDNEQF
once | TRBJ2-1 | TRBV5-1 | ASSWSGAEANEQF
- | TRBJ2-7 | TRBV6-1 | ASSATGNHYEQY
- | TRBJ2-5 | TRBV19 | ASRASGDQETQY
- | TRBJ2-7 | TRBV7-9 | ASSLAGGRHYEQY
once | TRBJ2-5 | TRBV7-2 | ASSTVGGWAGNRETQY
- | TRBJ1-5 | TRBV7-2 | ASSLDSGNQPQH
- | TRBJ1-3 | TRBV27 | ASSPGQGFSGNTIY
- | TRBJ2-4 | TRBV19 | ASSIDLAGGYNIQY
- | TRBJ1-4 | TRBV7-2 | ASSRDRVRYKLF
- | TRBJ2-7 | TRBV5-6 | ASSLGPGEQY
- | TRBJ2-7 | TRBV19 | ASSIGWRLAAYEQY
many | TRBJ2-7 | TRBV6-5 | ASSYSSERFDEQY
- | TRBJ1-1 | TRBV11-2 | ASSLDPSLVITEAF
- | TRBJ2-2 | TRBV29-1 | SVEGQEESTGELF
- | TRBJ1-1 | TRBV5-4 | ASSAGQGAEAF
- | TRBJ2-2 | TRBV4-2 | ASSPDTDTLLTGELF
- | TRBJ2-2 | TRBV6-1 | ASSKGQGAGTGELF
- | TRBJ2-1 | TRBV7-2 | ASRLFSRSSSYNEQF
once | TRBJ2-7 | TRBV7-3 | ASSRTSGPYEQY
- | TRBJ1-1 | TRBV6-1 | ASSVTGGAPNTEAF
- | TRBJ1-1 | TRBV7-9 | ASSFWPAGQNNEAF
few | TRBJ1-2 | TRBV4-1 | ASRPATGKGYT
few | TRBJ2-1 | TRBV11-2 | ASSPGGGANEQF